The source of this T cell receptor (beta chain) is a study of blood T cells in healthy people across ages. Overall study results and limits: Whereas aged donors had fewer naive CD4+ cells, long-lived donors had more of them and higher diversity.

A remark on this clonotype: Its antigen is undetermined.

A second PCR, run for about 6 to 12 cycles, used a sample-barcoded 5' primer plus a J-beta primer mix. MiXCR, applied by TCRdb to the 5' RACE reads, yields one record per CDR3 protein. The profile shows fewer than 1,000,000 distinct CDR3 sequences, around 45% of them singletons. Donors gave about 9.3 milliliters of peripheral blood apiece. The study isolated at least 7 million PBMCs from each sample. Every sample gave at least 5 micrograms of total RNA when it was extracted. The specimen sequenced was blood. This clonotype was obtained from a man in his 60s in good health.

CDR3 loop: CASSQSGTFTQYF. The CDR3 nucleotides are TGTGCCAGCAGCCAATCGGGAACTTTTACGCAGTATTTT. The chain joins TRBV3-1 to TRBJ2-3, with D possibly matching TRBD2 (5 bases). Germline loops: CDR1 LGHDT, CDR2 YNNKEL (reference sequence). This CDR3 is 13 amino acids long. Deletions cut 2 bases from V and 8 bases from J, with 11 bases between.